One and the same sample provided the 13 T cell receptor beta chains below, sequenced in a study of cytomegalovirus exposure and HLA in healthy donors. Use of 60 Vbeta and 13 Jbeta primers characterized the PCR. The method was immunoSEQ multiplex PCR; TCRdb's version includes in-frame clones alone and lacks a portion of them. The sample totals roughly 30,000 clones. Input material: PBMCs. These receptors were collected from a woman in her forties in good health and CMV-seropositive.

This clone is classed as medium-sized (0.01 to 0.1%) by frequency. The chain joins TRBV7-3 to TRBJ2-6; 11 nucleotides align to TRBD1. This CDR3 is built from 20 residues. With 4 bases clipped from V and 2 bases from J, the junction kept 13 bases outside the gene matches. In germline, CDR1 is SGHTA, CDR2 FQGTGA. CDR3 amino acids: CASSSIPGQGVSTGANVLTF. CDR3 bases: TGTGCCAGCAGCTCTATTCCGGGACAGGGGGTATCAACTGGGGCCAACGTCCTGACTTTC.

CDR3 loop: CASSQPSGSPRTGELFF. The CDR3 nucleotides read TGTGCCAGCAGTCAGCCTAGCGGGAGCCCAAGGACCGGGGAGCTGTTTTTT. The rearrangement links TRBV9 to TRBJ2-2; 10 bases line up with TRBD2. Germline V gene sequence: CDR1 SGDLS, CDR2 YYNGEE. Trimming took 5 bases from V and 5 from J; bases not matched to a gene: 12. This CDR3 region has 17 residues.

The V call is TRBV4-1, the J call TRBJ2-1; the D is unclear. The CDR3 sequence is 13 residues long. The V gene's germline CDR1 is MGHRA and CDR2 YSYEKL. Trimming took off 6 bases at V and 7 bases at J, with 13 bases between the two ends. The CDR3 DNA follows: TGCGCCAGCAGGGCACTGGAGAAGAATGAGCAGTTCTTC. Its translation: CASRALEKNEQFF.

The chain's CDR3 is CASSILPGQWFGYTF. The DNA for the CDR3 is TGTGCCAGCAGCATCCTTCCGGGACAGTGGTTTGGCTACACCTTC. The rearrangement joins TRBV5-6 to TRBJ1-2, with 7 bases identical to TRBD1. There are 15 residues in the CDR3. Germline trimming cut 4 bases from V and 7 bases from J; bases unmatched to any gene: 13. Germline V CDR1 and CDR2: SGHDT, YYEEEE.

The J gene is TRBJ2-7, the V gene TRBV5-6; 14 bases match TRBD2. J gave up 2 bases and V 3 bases, and 7 bases lay outside the gene matches. This CDR3 is 17 amino acids long. In germline, CDR1 is SGHDT, CDR2 YYEEEE. CDR3 region: CASSSRMGLAGAYEQYF. CDR3 bases: TGTGCCAGCAGCTCTCGGATGGGACTAGCGGGGGCCTACGAGCAGTACTTC.

V is TRBV19 and J is TRBJ2-1, with 7 positions matching TRBD1. The CDR3 is 14 amino acids. Germline CDR1 and CDR2: LNHDA and SQIVND (reference sequence). With 8 bases clipped from V and 6 bases from J, the junction kept 10 bases outside the gene matches. The CDR3 DNA sequence: TGTGCCAGTTCGACAGGGAACTTGGTCAATGAGCAGTTCTTC. Protein product: CASSTGNLVNEQFF.

V usage is TRBV27 and J usage is TRBJ1-2, with no clear D. Germline CDR1 reads MNHEY; CDR2 reads SMNVEV (reference sequence). Trimming shortened V by 6 bases and J by 6 bases, and 17 bases separated the two germline ends. The CDR3 runs to 14 residues. CDR3 nucleotide sequence: TGTGCCAGCAGAAGTATTCCTGAGTCCCATGGCTACACCTTC. It yields the protein CASRSIPESHGYTF.

The chain couples TRBV5-1 to TRBJ1-3; D may be TRBD1 (5 bases). Germline assignment: CDR1 SGHRS and CDR2 YFSETQ. The CDR3 loop spans 14 amino acids. Trimming stripped 0 bases from V and 2 bases from J, with 6 bases between. The CDR3 nucleotides read TGCGCCAGCAGCTTGGACAGGACTGGAAACACCATATATTTT. Its translation is CASSLDRTGNTIYF.

As to this clone: Compared with germline, one end of the junction differs, possibly owing to a read error. The chain uses TRBV30 and TRBJ1-1; D may be TRBD1 (6 bases). CDR1 and CDR2 from the germline V gene are GTSNPN and SVGIG (reference sequence). The CDR3 consists of 15 residues. CDR3 region: CAGRSLLGGAAEAFF. The CDR3 DNA reads TGTGCCGGGAGAAGCCTACTCGGGGGGGCGGCTGAAGCTTTCTTT.

V gene TRBV28 combines with J gene TRBJ1-3; no clear D gene. V was trimmed by 10 bases and J by 0 bases, leaving 10 bases between them. From germline, CDR1 is MDHEN and CDR2 SYDVKM. The CDR3 contains 13 residues. The CDR3 DNA reads as TGTGCCATCACCACGAGCTCTGGAAACACCATATATTTT. Translated, it gives CAITTSSGNTIYF.

The chain employs TRBV18 and TRBJ2-3, with no clear D. In germline, CDR1 is KGHSH, CDR2 LQKENI. V gave up 4 bases and J gave up 2 bases, with 10 bases separating them. CDR3 size: 14 residues. Here the CDR3 DNA reads TGTGCCAGCTCACACCCTGGGCCCACAGATACGCAGTATTTT. This encodes CASSHPGPTDTQYF.

V is TRBV29-1 and J is TRBJ1-1, with 7 positions matching TRBD1. There are 13 residues in the CDR3. V lost 8 bases to trimming and J lost 4 bases; unmatched junction nucleotides: 10. Germline CDR1 reads SQVTM; CDR2 reads ANQGSEA. The CDR3 bases are TGCAGCTTCCGGACAGGCTGGGGCACTGAAGCTTTCTTT. This sequence encodes CSFRTGWGTEAFF.

The chain recombines TRBV2 with TRBJ1-2, with 9 bases aligning to TRBD1. Trimming took 0 bases from V and 2 from J; bases not matched to a gene: 1. CDR3 length: 15 amino acids. The germline gives CDR1 SNHLY, CDR2 FYNNEI. CDR3: CASSEATGGNYGYTF. CDR3 nucleotide sequence: TGTGCCAGCAGTGAAGCCACAGGGGGCAACTATGGCTACACCTTC.